This T cell receptor (beta chain) comes out of a study of beta chain features in type 1 diabetes. Study-wide background: Examined across all samples were 90 million to 130 million sorted cells.

Sequenced material consisted of expressed TCRB transcripts (all of the isolated RNA was reverse transcribed). Sequencing was performed with immunoSEQ multiplex PCR; in TCRdb, only in-frame clones are kept and a portion is missing. This table has under 850,000 clones, 10% to 15% appearing once. This clone was recorded a few times. Its antigen is not identified. This CDR3 spans 16 amino acids. V lost 4 bases, J lost 1 base, and 7 bases stayed unmatched. The V gene's germline CDR1 is MGHDK and CDR2 SYGVNS. Findings and caveats of the study: Cells that show high TCR expression could be over-represented by cDNA sequencing. People with Type 1 diabetes carried modestly yet significantly shorter TCRB CDR3s in all four CD4+ subsets.

The J gene is TRBJ2-1, the V gene TRBV25-1; TRBD2 matches 7 bases. Sequenced sample: naive CD4+ T cells from blood. This sequence was found in a man younger than 30 with type 1 diabetes. The CDR3 spells CASSANSGSSYNEQFF. DNA for the CDR3: TGTGCCAGCAGTGCCAATAGCGGGTCGTCCTACAATGAGCAGTTCTTC.